This T cell receptor (beta chain) was sequenced in a study of Ad26.COV2.S vaccination and SARS-CoV-2 variants (dated by TCRdb to the early 2020s). Background for the entire study: Vaccine-arm donors were drawn from COV1001, a multicentre, randomized, double-blind, placebo-controlled phase I-IIa trial of Ad26.COV2.S in healthy adults. The specificity and breadth of SARS-CoV-2-reactive T cell receptors after Ad26.COV2.S vaccination were assessed by TCRbeta repertoire sequencing. The TCR-sequenced set comprised about 30 samples: approximately 19 Ad26.COV2.S vaccine recipients, 5 placebo recipients and 8 SARS-CoV-2 convalescent individuals. Blinding of investigators to trial group allocation was maintained during experiments and outcome assessment. Trial participants were randomized into five groups of five, in which low-dose or high-dose Ad26.COV2.S was given once or twice, or placebo was given on both occasions. Ad26.COV2.S was administered intramuscularly at a dose of 5x10^10 or 1x10^11 viral particles, either as one shot or as two shots given 56 days apart. Broader findings and caveats from the paper: After vaccination, spike-specific CD8+ and CD4+ T cell responses were reported to show substantial breadth. Spike-specific TCR breadth was higher in Ad26.COV2.S recipients than in placebo recipients (P = 0.0014). The authors noted that the TCR breadth and depth analyses may have underestimated total T cell responses. Vaccine and placebo recipients had similar non-spike TCR breadth, a finding consistent with the vaccine containing only spike. Comparing responses between vaccine doses or regimens was not something the study was powered to do.

For CDR1 and CDR2, the germline V gene lists MNHEY and SVGEGT. Taken from cysteine to valine, the CDR3 has 16 residues. The read is trimmed to its CDR3 DNA, 48 bases read in frame from base 1. V is reduced by 0 bases and J by 0 bases, leaving a spacing of 12 bases between them. This specimen's treatment or condition label, per the study, means: some 20 received Ad26.COV2.S at low or high dose, single or two shots; five or six received placebo; per-sample allocation not given. For vaccine and placebo recipients, the sequenced repertoires came from samples collected on day 63 after the first injection. Between 29 July and 7 August 2020, Cohort 1b enrolled about two dozen adults aged 18-55 years at one site in Boston, USA. Ad26.COV2.S was a replication-incompetent adenovirus type 26 vector expressing a prefusion-stabilized SARS-CoV-2 spike protein from the original Wuhan strain. To note about this clone: Its antigen remains undetermined. No much larger clone exists at a distance of one base, and base qualities are not known.

The immunoSEQ Assay was the method used to sequence TCRbeta CDR3 regions. After extraction, genomic DNA underwent amplification by bias-controlled multiplex PCR, followed by high-throughput sequencing. The source study handled its data this way. To quantify the absolute abundance of every unique TCRbeta CDR3 region, sequences were collapsed and filtered. T cell fraction was estimated by normalizing TCRbeta template counts to usable DNA, which was measured by amplifying reference genes present in all nucleated cells. Repertoire TCRs were annotated as SARS-CoV-2-specific when V gene, CDR3 amino acid sequence and J gene were exactly matched to a known reactive TCR set. MIRA supplied the reference SARS-CoV-2 TCR set, which was filtered for enrichment in COVID-19-positive ImmuneCODE repertoires so that public or cross-reactive TCRs were removed. Using the MIRA antigens, annotated TCRs were further analysed by specific ORF or by position within an ORF. Breadth was defined as annotated unique rearrangements over total unique productive rearrangements; depth was the summed frequency of those rearrangements. Group comparisons of TCR breadth used two-sided Wilcoxon rank-sum tests. Entries here come from immuneACCESS through TCRdb and include only in-frame sequences with V and J called. Some clones fail to appear in such tables; in the studies checked, an unresolved V gene covers under half of the shortfall, and the cause of the remainder is unknown. V and J calls plus clone size are reproduced from that table; the DNA served to infer D and trimming. Here the sample has roughly 330,000 clones; 85% to 90% occur a single time. 4.5% to 7% of the sample is in the top ten clones.

The clonotype was recovered from a person between 18 and 65 years old who received the Ad26.COV2.S COVID-19 vaccine or a placebo. In this chain, TRBV6-2 or TRBV6-3 is recombined with TRBJ2-7, with TRBD1 perhaps the D gene, on 5 matching bases. The sample was peripheral blood, taken in a trial of Ad26.COV2.S vaccine versus placebo. The DNA sequence reads TGTGCCAGCAGTTACTCGAAACAGGAGAGCTCCTACGAGCAGTACGTC. This translates into CASSYSKQESSYEQYV.